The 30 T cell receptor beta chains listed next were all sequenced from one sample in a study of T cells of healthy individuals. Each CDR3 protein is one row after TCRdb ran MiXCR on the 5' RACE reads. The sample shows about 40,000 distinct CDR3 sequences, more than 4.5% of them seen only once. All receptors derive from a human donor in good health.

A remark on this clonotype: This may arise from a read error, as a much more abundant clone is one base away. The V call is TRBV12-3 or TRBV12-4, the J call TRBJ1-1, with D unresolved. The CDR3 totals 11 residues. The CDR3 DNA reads TGTGCCAGCAGATTTAACACTGAAGTTTTCTTT. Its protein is CASRFNTEVFF.

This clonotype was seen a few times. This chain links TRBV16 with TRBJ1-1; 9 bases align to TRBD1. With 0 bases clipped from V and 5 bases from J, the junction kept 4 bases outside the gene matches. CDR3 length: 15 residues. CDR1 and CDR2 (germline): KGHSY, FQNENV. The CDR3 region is CASSQSSTGGTEAFF. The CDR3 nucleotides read TGTGCCAGCAGCCAATCATCGACAGGGGGTACTGAAGCTTTCTTT.

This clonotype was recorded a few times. The CDR3 coding sequence is TGTGCCAGCAGTCCCAGGGGTACCGTCTCTGGGGCCAACGTCCTGACTTTC. This sequence encodes CASSPRGTVSGANVLTF. The chain is built from TRBV27 and TRBJ2-6; possible D gene TRBD1, 6 bases. V gave up 5 bases and J gave up 0 bases, with 14 bases separating them. This CDR3 has 17 amino acids. CDR1 and CDR2 from the germline V gene are MNHEY and SMNVEV (reference sequence).

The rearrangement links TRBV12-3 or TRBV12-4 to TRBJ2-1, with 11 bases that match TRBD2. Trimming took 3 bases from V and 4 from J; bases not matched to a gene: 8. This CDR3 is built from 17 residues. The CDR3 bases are TGTGCCAGCAGTTTTAGACTAGCGGGACCACTGTACAATGAGCAGTTCTTC. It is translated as CASSFRLAGPLYNEQFF.

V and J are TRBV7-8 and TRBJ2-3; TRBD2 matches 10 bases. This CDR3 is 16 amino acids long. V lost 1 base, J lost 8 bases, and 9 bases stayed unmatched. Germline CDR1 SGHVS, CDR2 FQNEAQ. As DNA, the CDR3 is TGTGCCAGCAGCTTAGGGGCTAGCGGGGGCGTGGGTACGCAGTATTTT. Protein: CASSLGASGGVGTQYF.

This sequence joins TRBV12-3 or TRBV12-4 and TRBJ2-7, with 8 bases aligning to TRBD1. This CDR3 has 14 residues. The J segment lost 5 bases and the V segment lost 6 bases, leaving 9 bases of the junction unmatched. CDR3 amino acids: CASSLIRGLNEQYF. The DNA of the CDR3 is TGTGCCAGCAGCCTGATCAGGGGGCTGAACGAGCAGTACTTC.

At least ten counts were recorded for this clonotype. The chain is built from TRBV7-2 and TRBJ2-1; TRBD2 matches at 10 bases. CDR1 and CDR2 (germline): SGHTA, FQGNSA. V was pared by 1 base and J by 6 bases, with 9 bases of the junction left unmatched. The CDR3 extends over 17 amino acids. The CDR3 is CASSLVASGSLGNEQFF. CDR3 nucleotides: TGTGCCAGCAGCTTAGTTGCTAGCGGGAGTCTGGGCAATGAGCAGTTCTTC.

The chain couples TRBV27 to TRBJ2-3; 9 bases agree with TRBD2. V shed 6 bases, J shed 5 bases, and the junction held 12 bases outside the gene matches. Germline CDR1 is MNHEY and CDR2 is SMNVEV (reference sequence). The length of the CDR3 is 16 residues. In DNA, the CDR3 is TGTGCCAGCAGGCCTCCCCTAGCGGGATCTGTAGATACGCAGTATTTT. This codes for CASRPPLAGSVDTQYF.

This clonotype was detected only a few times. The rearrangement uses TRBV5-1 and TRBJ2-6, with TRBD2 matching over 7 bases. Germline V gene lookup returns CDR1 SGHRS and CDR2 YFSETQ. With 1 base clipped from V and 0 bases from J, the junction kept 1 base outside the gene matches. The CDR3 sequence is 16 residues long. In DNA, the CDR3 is TGCGCCAGCAGCTTGACGGGGGGCTCTGGGGCCAACGTCCTGACTTTC. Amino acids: CASSLTGGSGANVLTF.

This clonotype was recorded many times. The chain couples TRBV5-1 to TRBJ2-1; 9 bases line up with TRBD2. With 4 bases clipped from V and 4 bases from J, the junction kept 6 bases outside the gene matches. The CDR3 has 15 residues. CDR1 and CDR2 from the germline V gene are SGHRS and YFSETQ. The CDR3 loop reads CASSRGGGLYNEQFF. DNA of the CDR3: TGCGCCAGCAGCCGCGGGGGGGGGTTATACAATGAGCAGTTCTTC.

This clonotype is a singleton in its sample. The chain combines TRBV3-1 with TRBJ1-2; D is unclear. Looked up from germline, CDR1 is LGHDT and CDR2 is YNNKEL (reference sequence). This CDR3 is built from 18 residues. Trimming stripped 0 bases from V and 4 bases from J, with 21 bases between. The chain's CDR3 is CASSQDNSRRYGSYGYTF. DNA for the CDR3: TGTGCCAGCAGCCAAGATAATAGTCGTCGGTACGGCTCCTATGGCTACACCTTC.

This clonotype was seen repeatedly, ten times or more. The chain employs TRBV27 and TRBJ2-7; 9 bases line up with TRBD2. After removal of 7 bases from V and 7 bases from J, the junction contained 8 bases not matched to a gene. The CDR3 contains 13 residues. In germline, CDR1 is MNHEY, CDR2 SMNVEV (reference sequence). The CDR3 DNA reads TGTGCCAGCATCGGGACTAGCTCTCGGGAGCAGTACTTC. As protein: CASIGTSSREQYF.

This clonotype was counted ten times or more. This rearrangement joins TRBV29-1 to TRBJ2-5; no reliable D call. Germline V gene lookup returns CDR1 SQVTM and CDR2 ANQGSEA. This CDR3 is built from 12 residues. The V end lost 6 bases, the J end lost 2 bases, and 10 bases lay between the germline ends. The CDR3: CSVDIDQETQYF. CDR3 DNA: TGCAGCGTAGATATAGATCAAGAGACCCAGTACTTC.

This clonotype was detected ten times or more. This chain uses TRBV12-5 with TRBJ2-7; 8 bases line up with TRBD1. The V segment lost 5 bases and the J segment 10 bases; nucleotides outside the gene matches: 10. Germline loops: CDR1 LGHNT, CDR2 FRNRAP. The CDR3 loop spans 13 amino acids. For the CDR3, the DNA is TGTGCTAGTGGTGCGGACAGGGTTGGCCCTCAGTACTTC. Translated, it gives CASGADRVGPQYF.

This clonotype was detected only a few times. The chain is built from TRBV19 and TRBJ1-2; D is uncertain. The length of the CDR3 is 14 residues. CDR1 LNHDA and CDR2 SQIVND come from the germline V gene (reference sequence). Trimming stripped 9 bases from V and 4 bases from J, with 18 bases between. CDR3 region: CARSSCQPIYGYTF. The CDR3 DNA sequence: TGTGCCAGATCTTCTTGCCAGCCGATCTATGGCTACACCTTC.

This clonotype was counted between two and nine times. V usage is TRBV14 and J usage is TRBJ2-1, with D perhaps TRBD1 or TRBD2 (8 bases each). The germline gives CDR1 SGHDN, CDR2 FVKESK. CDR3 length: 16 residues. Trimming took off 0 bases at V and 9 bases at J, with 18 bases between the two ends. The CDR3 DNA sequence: TGTGCCAGCAGCCAAGAACTGACAGGGGCGGGGGGTGAGCAGTTCTTC. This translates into CASSQELTGAGGEQFF.

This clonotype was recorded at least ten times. In DNA form, the CDR3 reads TGTGCCAGCACTTTTCAGGGTAGGGGGAACACTGAAGCTTTCTTT. It is translated as CASTFQGRGNTEAFF. The chain joins TRBV6-5 to TRBJ1-1; weak D call: TRBD1 (5 bases). The germline CDR1 and CDR2 sequences are MNHEY and SVGAGI. Deletions cut 7 bases from V and 1 base from J, with 16 bases between. CDR3 length equals 15 residues.

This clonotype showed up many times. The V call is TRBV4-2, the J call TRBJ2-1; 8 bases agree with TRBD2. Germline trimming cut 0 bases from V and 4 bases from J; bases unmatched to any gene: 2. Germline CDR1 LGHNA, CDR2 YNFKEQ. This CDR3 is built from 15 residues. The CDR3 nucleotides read TGTGCCAGCAGCCAAGATCAGCGGGGGTACAATGAGCAGTTCTTC. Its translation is CASSQDQRGYNEQFF.

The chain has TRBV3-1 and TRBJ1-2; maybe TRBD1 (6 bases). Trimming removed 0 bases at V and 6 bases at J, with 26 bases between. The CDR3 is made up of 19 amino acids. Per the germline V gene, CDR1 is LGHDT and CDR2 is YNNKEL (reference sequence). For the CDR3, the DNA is TGTGCCAGCAGCCAAGAGAACCGGGACATCCACCATGATGAGGATGGCTACACCTTC. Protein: CASSQENRDIHHDEDGYTF.

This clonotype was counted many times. The CDR3: CATGSSYEQYF. In DNA form, the CDR3 reads TGTGCCACAGGAAGCTCCTACGAGCAGTACTTC. This rearrangement joins TRBV28 to TRBJ2-7; D not resolved. Germline CDR1 and CDR2: MDHEN and SYDVKM. The CDR3 is 11 amino acids. V was trimmed by 10 bases and J by 0 bases, leaving 7 bases between them.

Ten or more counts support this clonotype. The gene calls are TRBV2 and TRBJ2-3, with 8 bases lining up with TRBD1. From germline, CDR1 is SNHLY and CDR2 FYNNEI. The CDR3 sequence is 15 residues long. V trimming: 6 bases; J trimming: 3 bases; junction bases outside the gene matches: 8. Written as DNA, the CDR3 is TGTGCCAGCAGGCTCGGACAGGGACGGACAGATACGCAGTATTTT. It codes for CASRLGQGRTDTQYF.

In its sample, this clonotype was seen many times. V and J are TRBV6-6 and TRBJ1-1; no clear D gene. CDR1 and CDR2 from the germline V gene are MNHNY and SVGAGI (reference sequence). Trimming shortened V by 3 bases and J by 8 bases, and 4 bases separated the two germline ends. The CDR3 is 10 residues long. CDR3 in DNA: TGTGCCAGCAGTTATAGGGAAGCTTTCTTT. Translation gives CASSYREAFF.

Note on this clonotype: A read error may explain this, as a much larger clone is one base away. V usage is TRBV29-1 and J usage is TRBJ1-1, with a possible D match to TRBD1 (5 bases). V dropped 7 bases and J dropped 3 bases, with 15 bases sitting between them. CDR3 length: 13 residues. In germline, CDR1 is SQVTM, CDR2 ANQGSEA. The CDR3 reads CSAPFGGDTEAFF. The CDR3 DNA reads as TGCAGCGCCCCCTTCGGGGGTGACACTGAAGCTTTCTTT.

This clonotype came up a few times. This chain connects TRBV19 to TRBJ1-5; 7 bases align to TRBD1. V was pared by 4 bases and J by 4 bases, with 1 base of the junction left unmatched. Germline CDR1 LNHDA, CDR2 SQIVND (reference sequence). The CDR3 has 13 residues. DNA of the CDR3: TGTGCCAGTAGTACACAGGGGAATCAGCCCCAGCATTTT. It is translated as CASSTQGNQPQHF.

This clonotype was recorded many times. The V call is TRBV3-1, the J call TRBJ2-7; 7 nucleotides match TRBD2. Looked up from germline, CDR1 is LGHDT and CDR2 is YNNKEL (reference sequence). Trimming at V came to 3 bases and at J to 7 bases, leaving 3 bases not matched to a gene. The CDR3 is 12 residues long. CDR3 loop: CASSQVRGEQYF. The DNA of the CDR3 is TGTGCCAGCAGCCAGGTGCGGGGGGAGCAGTACTTC.

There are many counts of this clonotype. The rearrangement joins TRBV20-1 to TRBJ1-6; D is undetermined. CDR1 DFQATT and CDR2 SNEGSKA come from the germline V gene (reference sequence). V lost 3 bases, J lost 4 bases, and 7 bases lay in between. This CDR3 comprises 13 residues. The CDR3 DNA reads TGCAGTGCTAGGACGGATTATAATTCACCCCTCCACTTT. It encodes CSARTDYNSPLHF.

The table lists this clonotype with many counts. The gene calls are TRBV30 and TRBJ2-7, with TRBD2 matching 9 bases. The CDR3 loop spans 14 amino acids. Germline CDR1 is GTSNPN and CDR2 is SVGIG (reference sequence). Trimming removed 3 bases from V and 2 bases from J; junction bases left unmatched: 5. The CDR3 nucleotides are TGTGCCTGGAGAAAGCGGGGGGCGACCTACGAGCAGTACTTC. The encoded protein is CAWRKRGATYEQYF.

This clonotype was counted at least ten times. CDR3 coding DNA: TGTGCCAGCAGCCAAGATCTGGATGATGACGAGCAGTACTTC. Protein: CASSQDLDDDEQYF. The chain is built from TRBV3-1 and TRBJ2-7; D is unclear. Germline CDR1 LGHDT, CDR2 YNNKEL (reference sequence). V was clipped by 0 bases and J by 5 bases, with 11 bases between them. The CDR3 runs to 14 residues.

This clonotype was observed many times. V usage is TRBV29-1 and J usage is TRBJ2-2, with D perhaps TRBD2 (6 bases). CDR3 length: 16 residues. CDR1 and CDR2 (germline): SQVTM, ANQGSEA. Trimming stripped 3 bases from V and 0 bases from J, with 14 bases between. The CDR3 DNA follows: TGCAGCGTTGAGCTGGCTAGCGCTTCGAACACCGGGGAGCTGTTTTTT. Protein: CSVELASASNTGELFF.

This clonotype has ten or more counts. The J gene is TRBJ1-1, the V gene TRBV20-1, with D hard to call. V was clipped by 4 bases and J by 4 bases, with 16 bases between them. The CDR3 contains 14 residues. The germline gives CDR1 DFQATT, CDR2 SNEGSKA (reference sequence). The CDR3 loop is CSATQNRVSTEAFF. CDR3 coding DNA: TGCAGTGCTACCCAGAACCGAGTTAGCACTGAAGCTTTCTTT.